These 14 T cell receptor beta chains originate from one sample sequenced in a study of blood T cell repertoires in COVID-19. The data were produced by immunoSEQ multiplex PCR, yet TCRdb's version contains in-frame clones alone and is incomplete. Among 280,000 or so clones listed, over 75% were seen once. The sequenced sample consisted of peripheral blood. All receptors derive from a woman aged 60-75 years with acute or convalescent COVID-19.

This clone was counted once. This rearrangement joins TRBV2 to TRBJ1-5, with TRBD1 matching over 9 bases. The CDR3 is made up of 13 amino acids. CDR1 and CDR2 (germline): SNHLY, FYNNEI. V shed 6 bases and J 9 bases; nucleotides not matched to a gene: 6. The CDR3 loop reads CASRTGQGAPQHF. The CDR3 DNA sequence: TGTGCCAGCAGGACGGGACAGGGAGCGCCCCAGCATTTT.

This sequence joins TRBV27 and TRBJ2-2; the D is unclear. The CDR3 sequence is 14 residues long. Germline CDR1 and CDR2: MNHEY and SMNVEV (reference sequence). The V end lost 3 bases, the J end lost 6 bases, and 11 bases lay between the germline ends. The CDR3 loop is CASSFTEGPGELFF. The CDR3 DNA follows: TGTGCCAGCAGTTTTACAGAAGGCCCCGGGGAGCTGTTTTTT.

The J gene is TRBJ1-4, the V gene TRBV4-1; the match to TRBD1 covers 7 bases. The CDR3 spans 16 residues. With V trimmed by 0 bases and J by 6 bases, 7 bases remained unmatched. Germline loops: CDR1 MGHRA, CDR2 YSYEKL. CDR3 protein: CASSQDRAGGDEKLFF. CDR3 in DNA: TGCGCCAGCAGCCAAGATAGGGCAGGGGGAGATGAAAAACTGTTTTTT.

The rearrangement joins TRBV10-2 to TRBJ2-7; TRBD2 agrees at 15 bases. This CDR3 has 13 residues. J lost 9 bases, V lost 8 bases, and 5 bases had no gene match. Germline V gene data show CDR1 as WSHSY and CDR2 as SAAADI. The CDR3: CASGLAGGPLQYF. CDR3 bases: TGCGCCAGCGGACTAGCGGGAGGGCCTCTGCAGTACTTC.

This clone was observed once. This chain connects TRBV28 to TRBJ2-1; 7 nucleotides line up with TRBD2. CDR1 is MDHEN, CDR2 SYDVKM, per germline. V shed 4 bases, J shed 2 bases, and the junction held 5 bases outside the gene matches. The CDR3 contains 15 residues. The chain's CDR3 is CASSSPGGTYNEQFF. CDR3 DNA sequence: TGTGCCAGCAGTTCCCCGGGAGGAACCTACAATGAGCAGTTCTTC.

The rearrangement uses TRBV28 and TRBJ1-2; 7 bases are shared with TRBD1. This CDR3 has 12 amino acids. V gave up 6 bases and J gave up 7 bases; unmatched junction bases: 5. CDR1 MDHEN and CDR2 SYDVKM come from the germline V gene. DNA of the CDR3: TGTGCCAGCAGGATAGGGGGCTCTGGCTACACCTTC. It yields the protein CASRIGGSGYTF.

CDR3 DNA: TGTGCCAGCAGCGCCGGGACTAGCGGGGGCGAGCAGTTCTTC. Translation gives CASSAGTSGGEQFF. V is TRBV6-2 or TRBV6-3 and J is TRBJ2-1; 14 positions match TRBD2. Germline trimming cut 6 bases from V and 10 bases from J; bases unmatched to any gene: 5. This CDR3 comprises 14 residues. Per germline, CDR1 MNHEY and CDR2 SVGEGT.

The CDR3 DNA is TGTGCCAGCAGCTACTCACGACAGTCTCCTTATGGCTACACCTTC. It translates to CASSYSRQSPYGYTF. The chain joins TRBV5-4 to TRBJ1-2, with TRBD1 as a possible D gene (5 bases). The CDR3 spans 15 residues. V shed 3 bases and J shed 5 bases, with 17 bases lying between them. The germline gives CDR1 SGHNT, CDR2 YYREEE (reference sequence).

The CDR3 DNA reads as TGTGCCAGCAGTTTATCTCTAGCGGAAAGCACCTACGAGCAGTACTTC. It encodes CASSLSLAESTYEQYF. The V gene is TRBV28, the J gene TRBJ2-7, with 7 bases lining up with TRBD2. CDR3 length: 16 residues. The germline CDR1 and CDR2 sequences are MDHEN and SYDVKM. V trimming: 1 base; J trimming: 2 bases; junction bases outside the gene matches: 8.

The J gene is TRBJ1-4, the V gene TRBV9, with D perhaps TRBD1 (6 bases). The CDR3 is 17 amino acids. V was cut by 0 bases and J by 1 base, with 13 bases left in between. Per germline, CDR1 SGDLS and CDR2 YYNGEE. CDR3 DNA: TGTGCCAGCAGCGTAGCGATGGAGGACAGAACTAATGAAAAACTGTTTTTT. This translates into CASSVAMEDRTNEKLFF. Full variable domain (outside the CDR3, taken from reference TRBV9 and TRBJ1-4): DSGVTQTPKHLITATGQRVTLRCSPRSGDLSVYWYQQSLDQGLQFLIQYYNGEERAKGNILERFSAQQFPDLHSELNLSSLELGDSALYFCASSVAMEDRTNEKLFFGSGTQLSVL.

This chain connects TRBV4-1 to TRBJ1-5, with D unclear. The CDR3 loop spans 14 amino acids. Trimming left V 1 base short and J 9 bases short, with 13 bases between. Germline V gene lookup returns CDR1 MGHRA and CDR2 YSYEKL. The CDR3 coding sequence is TGCGCCAGCAGCCAAGTCCTCAGTCAGATGCCCCAGCATTTT. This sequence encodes CASSQVLSQMPQHF.

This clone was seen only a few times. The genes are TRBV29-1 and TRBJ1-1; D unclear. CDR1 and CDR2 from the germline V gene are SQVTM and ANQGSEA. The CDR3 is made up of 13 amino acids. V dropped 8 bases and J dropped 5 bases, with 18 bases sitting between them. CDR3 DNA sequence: TGCAGCAGCACGGCGGGGATTAGGACTGAAGCTTTCTTT. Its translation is CSSTAGIRTEAFF.

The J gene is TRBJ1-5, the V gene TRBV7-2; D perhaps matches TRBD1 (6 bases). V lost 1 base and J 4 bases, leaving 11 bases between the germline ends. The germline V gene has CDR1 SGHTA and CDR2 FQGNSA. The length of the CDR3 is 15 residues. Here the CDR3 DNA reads TGTGCCAGCAGCTTAGAGGGGGTGGAGAATCAGCCCCAGCATTTT. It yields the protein CASSLEGVENQPQHF. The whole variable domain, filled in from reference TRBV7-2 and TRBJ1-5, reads GAGVSQSPSNKVTEKGKDVELRCDPISGHTALYWYRQSLGQGLEFLIYFQGNSAPDKSGLPSDRFSAERTGGSVSTLTIQRTQQEDSAVYLCASSLEGVENQPQHFGDGTRLSIL.

CDR3 bases: TGCGCCAGCAGCCAACTGAGCTATGGCTACACCTTC. It is translated as CASSQLSYGYTF. V is TRBV4-1 and J is TRBJ1-2; D gene unclear. The V end lost 2 bases, the J end lost 4 bases, and 5 bases lay between the germline ends. CDR1 and CDR2 from the germline V gene are MGHRA and YSYEKL. There are 12 residues in the CDR3.